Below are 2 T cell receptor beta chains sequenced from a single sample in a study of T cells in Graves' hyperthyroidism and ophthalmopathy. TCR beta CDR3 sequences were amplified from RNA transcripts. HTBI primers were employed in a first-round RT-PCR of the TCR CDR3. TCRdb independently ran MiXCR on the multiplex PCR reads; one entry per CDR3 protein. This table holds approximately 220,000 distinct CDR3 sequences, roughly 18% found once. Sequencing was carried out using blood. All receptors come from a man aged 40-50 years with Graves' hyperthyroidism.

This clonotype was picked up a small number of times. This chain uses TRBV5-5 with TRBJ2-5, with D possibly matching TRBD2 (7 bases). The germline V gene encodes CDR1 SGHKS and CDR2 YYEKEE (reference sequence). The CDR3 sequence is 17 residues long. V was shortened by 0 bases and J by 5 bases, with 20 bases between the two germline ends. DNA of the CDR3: TGTGCCAGCAGCTTGGTCCCCGTGAGGGGGGGCGTTGAGACCCAGTACTTC. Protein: CASSLVPVRGGVETQYF.

The CDR3 spells CASSLPRDVQETQYF. The CDR3 nucleotides read TGTGCCAGCAGCTTGCCACGGGACGTCCAAGAGACCCAGTACTTC. The V call is TRBV5-4, the J call TRBJ2-5; tentatively, D is TRBD1 or TRBD2 (5 bases each). The CDR3 spans 15 residues. V dropped 1 base and J dropped 1 base, with 11 bases sitting between them. Per germline, CDR1 SGHNT and CDR2 YYREEE (reference sequence).